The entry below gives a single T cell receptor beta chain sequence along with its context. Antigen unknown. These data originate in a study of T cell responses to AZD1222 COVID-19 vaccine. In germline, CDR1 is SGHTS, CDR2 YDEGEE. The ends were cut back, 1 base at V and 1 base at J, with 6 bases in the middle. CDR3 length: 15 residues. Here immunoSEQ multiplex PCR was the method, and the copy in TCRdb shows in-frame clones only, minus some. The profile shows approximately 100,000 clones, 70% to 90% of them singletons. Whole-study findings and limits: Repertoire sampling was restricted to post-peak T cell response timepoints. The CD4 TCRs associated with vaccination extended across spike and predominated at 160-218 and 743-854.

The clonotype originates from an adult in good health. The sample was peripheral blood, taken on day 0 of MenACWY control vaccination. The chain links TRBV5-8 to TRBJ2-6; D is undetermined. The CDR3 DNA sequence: TGTGCCAGCAGCTTGAGGTCTTCTGGGGCCAACGTCCTGACTTTC. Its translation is CASSLRSSGANVLTF.